This T cell receptor beta chain was recovered during a study of T cells in Graves' hyperthyroidism and ophthalmopathy (dated by TCRdb to the late 2010s). Regarding the study in general: Peripheral blood was collected at initial diagnosis, before any treatment. To identify distinguishing TCR V-J signatures, a discovery cohort of around 100 patients was used, comprising 43 with Graves' ophthalmopathy and 55 to 65 with stable Graves' hyperthyroidism. Prospective prediction of ophthalmopathy was tested in an independent validation cohort of fewer than 20 hyperthyroidism patients and 15 to 17 patients who later progressed to ophthalmopathy. For training and testing, the 110 or so patients in the discovery cohort were randomly divided in a 7:3 ratio. The study also compared thyroid tissue and blood T-cell repertoires from about six Graves' hyperthyroidism patients. Following sampling, methimazole starting at 30 mg daily was given to hyperthyroidism patients, and high-dose intravenous methylprednisolone was given to ophthalmopathy patients. The paper reports TCR Vbeta CDR3 sequencing of approximately 140 peripheral blood samples: over 40 ophthalmopathy, over 70 hyperthyroidism and approximately 17 progressor patients.

In regard to this clonotype: Its antigen remains unidentified. A read error may be the cause here, since a much bigger clone is one base away.

Overall study outcomes, separate from this receptor: Sample size was not statistically predetermined, and blinding of investigators to group allocation was not performed. During validation, the model predicted progression to ophthalmopathy a median of approximately 7 months ahead of onset, with 60% to 71% sensitivity and around 73% specificity. Most expanded thyroid clonotypes (frequency above 0.001) were also detected in blood, suggesting blood repertoires may reflect thyroid immune responses. In cross-validation, a model built on a 13 V-J signature told ophthalmopathy apart from stable hyperthyroidism with 85% to 90% sensitivity and approximately 81% specificity, and in testing the same model reached 80%/75%.

The CDR3 goes from the cysteine to the phenylalanine over 15 residues. The read is trimmed to its CDR3 DNA, 45 bases read in frame from base 1. As encoded in the germline V gene, CDR1 is KGHSH while CDR2 is LQKENI. V gives up 7 bases and J gives up 1 base, and the segment between their germline ends measures 16 bases. TCR beta CDR3 regions were amplified from RNA transcripts. For the first round of RT-PCR on the TCR CDR3, the HTBI primer set was used together with the Qiagen OneStep RT-PCR kit. The libraries were constructed in a second round of multiplex PCR and then size-selected and purified. Sequencing of the libraries was done on an Illumina HiSeq2000 using paired-end 100 bp reads. Per the authors' processing: SOAPnuke was used to process the raw data, removing reads that contained adapters or uncalled bases, had a mean Phred below 15, or lacked an exact match to the constant primer or identifier. COPE v1.2.5 was used to merge high-quality paired reads, and clonotypes were defined as unique nucleotide sequences. Clonotypes were aligned to IMGT TRBV, TRBD and TRBJ reference segments using MiTCR v1.1. Analysis was restricted to V-J combinations with a frequency above 0.0001, which covered 99.2% of repertoires. The TCS score was defined as F50 (clonal expansion) divided by E x V (chaos), with BLOSUM62-based TCRdist calculated between CDR3 peptides within each V-J. Welch's t-statistics and random forest reduced just over 500 V-J features to 10 to 15, which were used in a naive Bayes classifier (R e1071). In TCRdb, the public reads were trimmed at Q25 with fastp and aligned with MiXCR, with productive beta chains retained. Every entry covers one CDR3 protein and lists the most common genes and DNA from its rows. These V and J calls are TCRdb output, not the study's own analysis. The sample table holds some 350,000 distinct CDR3 sequences, of which approximately 14% were seen once. Of the sample, approximately 35% falls within the top ten clones.

In the ophthalmopathy patients, disease was moderately to severely active, with a Clinical Activity Score of 3 or more, a NOSPECS grade of 4 or more, and a duration of less than 3 months. Exclusion was applied to patients with uncontrolled infections, other autoimmune diseases, pregnancy or lactation. Diagnoses were based on clinical symptoms, serum thyroxine and TRAb, thyroid ultrasound and orbital computed tomography. PBMCs were separated from 10 ml of fresh peripheral blood using Ficoll-Paque density gradient centrifugation. Total RNA was extracted using Trizol reagent, and RNA quality was assessed on an Agilent 2100 Bioanalyzer.

This sequence was found in a woman aged 40 to 50 with Graves' ophthalmopathy. The sequenced material came from blood. The rearranged chain carries TRBV18 and TRBJ1-1, with TRBD1 as a weak D call on 5 bases. In nucleotide form, the sequence is TGTGCCAGCTTACCTAGACAGAGCCCGAACACTGAAGCTTTCTTT. This translates into CASLPRQSPNTEAFF.